The 20 T cell receptor beta chains reported below all come from one sample, sequenced in a study of T cell responses to AZD1222 COVID-19 vaccine. Assay used: immunoSEQ multiplex PCR; TCRdb lists only in-frame clones, some missing. The data contain 90,000 to 110,000 clones, 82% of them seen just once; the ten biggest clones take up less than 6%. The material sequenced was peripheral blood, taken on day 0 of AZD1222 vaccination. These receptors all stem from an adult in good health.

This sequence joins TRBV7-8 and TRBJ1-1; 10 bases line up with TRBD1. Germline CDR1 and CDR2: SGHVS and FQNEAQ. The CDR3 loop spans 15 amino acids. Trimming cost V 8 bases and J 1 base; bases outside gene matches: 7. The CDR3 protein is CASLSTGGSNTEAFF. In DNA, the CDR3 is TGTGCCAGCCTATCGACAGGGGGCTCGAACACTGAAGCTTTCTTT.

The V gene is TRBV2, the J gene TRBJ1-5; no definite D call. CDR1 SNHLY and CDR2 FYNNEI come from the germline V gene. The CDR3 totals 16 residues. V shed 0 bases and J shed 6 bases, with 15 bases lying between them. The CDR3, as DNA: TGTGCCAGCAGTGAAGCAGGAGGTCAATCTAGTCAGCCCCAGCATTTT. Residues: CASSEAGGQSSQPQHF.

This chain connects TRBV19 to TRBJ1-2; D is perhaps TRBD1 (5 bases). This CDR3 contains 15 residues. The germline CDR1 and CDR2 sequences are LNHDA and SQIVND (reference sequence). Trimming cost V 5 bases and J 8 bases, with 21 bases left between them. This chain's CDR3 is CASSEGHLPRQGYTF. The CDR3 nucleotides are TGTGCCAGTAGTGAAGGACACTTACCCCGACAAGGCTACACCTTC.

Of note for this clone: In the same sample, other DNA sequences code for this CDR3. This chain links TRBV5-1 with TRBJ1-4; D is uncertain. CDR1 is SGHRS and CDR2 is YFSETQ in the germline V gene. CDR3 length: 13 residues. V lost 0 bases and J lost 1, with 1 base in between. This CDR3 is CASSLGTNEKLFF. Here the CDR3 DNA reads TGCGCCAGCAGCTTGGGAACTAATGAAAAACTGTTTTTT. Supplemented by reference TRBV5-1 and TRBJ1-4, the full variable domain reads KAGVTQTPRYLIKTRGQQVTLSCSPISGHRSVSWYQQTPGQGLQFLFEYFSETQRNKGNFPGRFSGRQFSNSRSEMNVSTLELGDSALYLCASSLGTNEKLFFGSGTQLSVL.

This chain connects TRBV5-1 to TRBJ2-7; possible D gene TRBD1, 6 bases. V lost 4 bases, J lost 1 base, and 12 bases lay in between. The CDR3 runs to 14 residues. Germline CDR1 reads SGHRS; CDR2 reads YFSETQ. In DNA form, the CDR3 reads TGCGCCAGCAGCAGAGACAGGAGATCCTACGAGCAGTACTTC. Translating gives CASSRDRRSYEQYF.

The V gene is TRBV5-5, the J gene TRBJ2-7; D is unclear. The CDR3 spans 12 residues. CDR1 is SGHKS, CDR2 YYEKEE, per germline (reference sequence). V shed 4 bases and J shed 5 bases, with 10 bases lying between them. The chain's CDR3 is CASSRPTHEQYF. The CDR3 DNA follows: TGTGCCAGCAGCCGTCCCACCCACGAGCAGTACTTC.

The V call is TRBV5-6, the J call TRBJ1-6; 8 positions match TRBD1. Germline loops: CDR1 SGHDT, CDR2 YYEEEE. Trimming took 3 bases from V and 10 from J; bases not matched to a gene: 6. CDR3 length equals 14 residues. CDR3 amino acids: CASSSQDRDSPLHF. CDR3 nucleotides: TGTGCCAGCAGCTCCCAGGACAGGGACTCACCCCTCCACTTT.

The genes are TRBV7-2 and TRBJ1-4; 10 bases align to TRBD1. V shed 2 bases, J shed 0 bases, and the junction held 3 bases outside the gene matches. The CDR3 extends over 17 amino acids. Germline CDR1 and CDR2: SGHTA and FQGNSA. The CDR3 sequence: CASSLLGTGATNEKLFF. The CDR3 DNA is TGTGCCAGCAGCTTACTAGGGACAGGGGCAACTAATGAAAAACTGTTTTTT.

This chain connects TRBV7-9 to TRBJ1-2, with 12 bases aligning to TRBD1. The germline gives CDR1 SEHNR, CDR2 FQNEAQ (reference sequence). With 8 bases clipped from V and 7 bases from J, the junction kept 5 bases outside the gene matches. The CDR3 has 13 residues. Here the CDR3 reads CASVGDRGLGYTF. The CDR3 DNA follows: TGTGCCAGCGTGGGGGACAGGGGGCTTGGCTACACCTTC. The full variable domain, rest sourced from reference TRBV7-9 and TRBJ1-2, is DTGVSQNPRHKITKRGQNVTFRCDPISEHNRLYWYRQTLGQGPEFLTYFQNEAQLEKSRLLSDRFSAERPKGSFSTLEIQRTEQGDSAMYLCASVGDRGLGYTFGSGTRLTVV.

In this sample, this clone turned up once. This rearrangement joins TRBV2 to TRBJ1-4; D is possibly TRBD1 (6 bases). V lost 7 bases to trimming and J lost 5 bases, with 8 bases between them. Germline-derived CDR1 and CDR2 are SNHLY and FYNNEI. This CDR3 comprises 12 residues. The CDR3 DNA reads as TGTGCCAGCAAGGGGGGGAATGAAAAACTGTTTTTT. It specifies CASKGGNEKLFF.

On this clone: Other DNA sequences in this sample translate to the same CDR3. This chain links TRBV2 with TRBJ2-4; 7 bases agree with TRBD2. The V gene end was trimmed by 2 bases and the J gene end by 4 bases; junction bases not matched to a gene: 5. CDR3 length equals 15 residues. CDR1 and CDR2 from the germline V gene are SNHLY and FYNNEI. This chain's CDR3 is CASSERSSGKNIQYF. DNA for the CDR3: TGTGCCAGCAGTGAACGTTCTAGCGGTAAAAACATTCAGTACTTC.

This chain uses TRBV7-2 with TRBJ2-7; TRBD1 matches at 7 bases. The germline CDR1 and CDR2 sequences are SGHTA and FQGNSA. The ends lost 4 bases at V and 1 base at J; junction bases unmatched: 4. This CDR3 region has 14 residues. The CDR3 DNA is TGTGCCAGCAGCTCACAGGGGAATTCCTACGAGCAGTACTTC. Translation gives CASSSQGNSYEQYF.

This clone came up a few times. This CDR3 reads CASSLVRSSYNEQFF. As DNA, the CDR3 is TGTGCCAGCAGCTTGGTCAGAAGCTCCTACAATGAGCAGTTCTTC. The J gene is TRBJ2-1, the V gene TRBV7-2; D not certain. Trimming removed 3 bases at V and 0 bases at J, with 9 bases between. Germline lookup yields CDR1 SGHTA and CDR2 FQGNSA. The CDR3 totals 15 residues. The full variable domain, completed using reference TRBV7-2 and TRBJ2-1, is GAGVSQSPSNKVTEKGKDVELRCDPISGHTALYWYRQSLGQGLEFLIYFQGNSAPDKSGLPSDRFSAERTGGSVSTLTIQRTQQEDSAVYLCASSLVRSSYNEQFFGPGTRLTVL.

J is TRBJ1-2 and V is TRBV7-8, with D perhaps matching TRBD1 (5 bases). V shed 5 bases and J shed 1 base, with 14 bases lying between them. Germline-derived CDR1 and CDR2 are SGHVS and FQNEAQ. CDR3 length equals 15 residues. The CDR3 sequence is CASSPDRRGNYGYTF. The CDR3 DNA reads as TGTGCCAGCAGCCCAGACAGAAGGGGTAACTATGGCTACACCTTC.

The rearrangement joins TRBV29-1 to TRBJ2-3; the match to TRBD2 covers 9 bases. The CDR3 has 18 residues. V shed 3 bases, J shed 1 base, and the junction held 14 bases outside the gene matches. Germline V gives CDR1 SQVTM, CDR2 ANQGSEA. CDR3 protein: CSVENEAGGKGGTDTQYF. The CDR3 DNA follows: TGCAGCGTTGAGAATGAGGCGGGGGGGAAGGGTGGCACAGATACGCAGTATTTT.

J is TRBJ2-3 and V is TRBV7-9; 10 bases fit TRBD2. V dropped 0 bases and J dropped 4; count of bases not matched to a gene: 7. Germline V gives CDR1 SEHNR, CDR2 FQNEAQ (reference sequence). The CDR3 is 17 amino acids. CDR3 loop: CASSLASQAGGPDTQYF. CDR3 in DNA: TGTGCCAGCAGCTTAGCATCGCAAGCGGGGGGGCCAGATACGCAGTATTTT.

The CDR3 nucleotides are TGTGCCAGCAGCCCGACAGGGAGAAGTGGTAATGAAAAACTGTTTTTT. As protein: CASSPTGRSGNEKLFF. This chain links TRBV7-8 with TRBJ1-4, with 7 bases that match TRBD1. The CDR3 extends over 16 amino acids. J gave up 4 bases and V 5 bases, and 10 bases lay outside the gene matches. Germline V gene sequence: CDR1 SGHVS, CDR2 FQNEAQ.

This chain joins TRBV7-2 and TRBJ2-1; D gene unclear. CDR3 length: 14 amino acids. Trimming stripped 5 bases from V and 4 bases from J, with 12 bases between. Germline CDR1 SGHTA, CDR2 FQGNSA. CDR3 bases: TGTGCCAGCAGCCTTTACCGGTCTTACAATGAGCAGTTCTTC. This gives the protein CASSLYRSYNEQFF.

The chain uses TRBV4-2 and TRBJ1-6, with D hard to call. Trimming left V 4 bases short and J 4 bases short, with 29 bases between. CDR1 is LGHNA and CDR2 is YNFKEQ in the germline V gene. This CDR3 has 21 residues. CDR3 residues: CASSPNLSGADRKFYNSPLHF. The CDR3 DNA reads as TGTGCCAGCAGCCCTAACCTGTCAGGCGCAGACCGGAAATTTTATAATTCACCCCTCCACTTT.

In nucleotides, the CDR3 is TGTGCCAGTAGTATAGGACCTAATCAGCCCCAGCATTTT. It is translated as CASSIGPNQPQHF. The rearrangement uses TRBV19 and TRBJ1-5; no clear D. CDR1 LNHDA and CDR2 SQIVND come from the germline V gene (reference sequence). This CDR3 spans 13 amino acids. Trimming left V 1 base short and J 4 bases short, with 5 bases between.